The 22 T cell receptor beta chains presented below share a single source sample, sequenced in a study of blood T cell repertoires in COVID-19. Sequenced by immunoSEQ multiplex PCR; TCRdb stores in-frame clones only, minus some. The sample lists tens of thousands of clones; 87% were seen once. The sequenced sample consisted of peripheral blood. The receptors come from a woman at least 80 years old with acute or convalescent COVID-19.

The chain has TRBV18 and TRBJ2-4; 7 bases are shared with TRBD1. This CDR3 spans 17 amino acids. Germline lookup yields CDR1 KGHSH and CDR2 LQKENI. Trimming took 0 bases from V and 0 from J; bases not matched to a gene: 5. CDR3 DNA sequence: TGTGCCAGCTCACCACCGGGACAGCCTCTAGCCAAAAACATTCAGTACTTC. Translated: CASSPPGQPLAKNIQYF.

The gene calls are TRBV11-2 and TRBJ2-3; D remains ambiguous. V was pared by 1 base and J by 4 bases, with 12 bases between. In germline, CDR1 is SGHAT, CDR2 FQNNGV. This CDR3 region has 15 residues. The CDR3 is CASSLGPRPSDTQYF. The CDR3 region has the DNA TGTGCCAGCAGCTTAGGGCCTAGGCCCTCAGATACGCAGTATTTT.

This clone was seen once. Other DNA sequences in the sample encode the same CDR3. This sequence joins TRBV27 and TRBJ2-3; D gene unclear. The CDR3 covers 13 residues. Trimming took 6 bases from V and 2 from J, leaving 9 bases between them. Germline V gives CDR1 MNHEY, CDR2 SMNVEV (reference sequence). CDR3 sequence reads: CASSQASTDTQYF. The CDR3 region has the DNA TGTGCCAGCAGCCAAGCTTCCACAGATACGCAGTATTTT.

Turning to this clone: The junction shows a germline mismatch at one end, possibly a read error. The genes are TRBV27 and TRBJ1-2; tentatively, D is TRBD1 (6 bases). The CDR3 is 13 amino acids. CDR1 and CDR2 (germline): MNHEY, SMNVEV (reference sequence). Here the CDR3 reads CASSFRGQIKLAF. CDR3 DNA sequence: TGTGCCAGCAGTTTCAGAGGACAGATAAAATTAGCCTTC.

This clone was observed a single time. The same CDR3 also results from other DNA sequences found in this sample. This chain links TRBV18 with TRBJ1-1; possible D gene TRBD1, 5 bases. The CDR3 has 13 residues. The V and J ends lost 2 bases and 3 bases respectively, with 7 bases between them. Germline CDR1 is KGHSH and CDR2 is LQKENI. In DNA form, the CDR3 reads TGTGCCAGCTCACCATCGGGGGACACTGAAGCTTTCTTT. Protein product: CASSPSGDTEAFF.

This rearrangement joins TRBV4-3 to TRBJ1-2; D call uncertain. V was cut by 0 bases and J by 7 bases, with 12 bases left in between. Germline V gene data show CDR1 as LGHNA and CDR2 as YSLEER. The CDR3 extends over 14 amino acids. CDR3 in DNA: TGCGCCAGCAGCCAAGATCGGCTCGGGTCTGGCTACACCTTC. Encoded protein: CASSQDRLGSGYTF.

The J gene is TRBJ2-1, the V gene TRBV19, with 8 bases matching TRBD1. CDR1 is LNHDA and CDR2 is SQIVND in the germline V gene (reference sequence). This CDR3 has 14 amino acids. With V trimmed by 4 bases and J by 7 bases, 6 bases remained unmatched. In DNA form, the CDR3 reads TGTGCCAGTAGTACGGGGCGGACAGGGAATGAGCAGTTCTTC. Amino acids: CASSTGRTGNEQFF.

The chain employs TRBV7-8 and TRBJ2-7; 7 bases line up with TRBD2. With V trimmed by 1 base and J by 3 bases, 3 bases remained unmatched. CDR3 length equals 14 residues. From germline, CDR1 is SGHVS and CDR2 FQNEAQ. The DNA for the CDR3 is TGTGCCAGCAGCTTAGAAGGGGACTACTACGAGCAGTACTTC. Translation gives CASSLEGDYYEQYF.

CDR3 DNA sequence: TGTGCCAGCAGTTACCGAGGGCTGGAGACCCAGTACTTC. The encoded protein is CASSYRGLETQYF. The gene calls are TRBV6-6 and TRBJ2-5, with D maybe TRBD2 (5 bases). Trimming removed 2 bases at V and 5 bases at J, with 9 bases between. CDR1 MNHNY and CDR2 SVGAGI come from the germline V gene (reference sequence). CDR3 length: 13 amino acids.

V is TRBV7-2 and J is TRBJ2-5; D unclear. The CDR3 contains 13 residues. V lost 1 base and J lost 5, with 8 bases in between. Germline V gives CDR1 SGHTA, CDR2 FQGNSA. The CDR3 region has the DNA TGTGCCAGCAGCTTAGGGTTAGCTGAGACCCAGTACTTC. This encodes CASSLGLAETQYF.

V gene TRBV19 combines with J gene TRBJ2-5, with TRBD2 identical over 9 bases. Germline V CDR1 and CDR2: LNHDA, SQIVND (reference sequence). The V and J ends lost 3 bases and 7 bases, in that order; junction bases with no gene match: 12. This CDR3 contains 16 residues. The CDR3 reads CASSIFAGGSHGTQYF. The CDR3 nucleotides are TGTGCCAGTAGTATCTTTGCGGGGGGGTCCCATGGGACCCAGTACTTC. The complete variable domain, with remaining parts taken from reference TRBV19 and TRBJ2-5, reads DGGITQSPKYLFRKEGQNVTLSCEQNLNHDAMYWYRQDPGQGLRLIYYSQIVNDFQKGDIAEGYSVSREKKESFPLTVTSAQKNPTAFYLCASSIFAGGSHGTQYFGPGTRLLVL.

The rearrangement joins TRBV2 to TRBJ2-1; no clear D. Germline CDR1 SNHLY, CDR2 FYNNEI. The CDR3 is made up of 11 amino acids. Trimming pared 10 bases from V and 5 bases from J, leaving 9 bases between. The CDR3 nucleotides read TGTGCCACCTCCCCCCACAATGAGCAGTTCTTC. This gives the protein CATSPHNEQFF.

This rearrangement joins TRBV4-3 to TRBJ2-7; 7 bases are a match to TRBD1. CDR3 length equals 16 residues. Unmatched junction bases numbered 7, after V lost 0 bases and J lost 2 bases. CDR1 and CDR2 from the germline V gene are LGHNA and YSLEER. CDR3 in amino acids: CASSQDRGQAAYEQYF. In DNA form, the CDR3 reads TGCGCCAGCAGCCAAGATAGAGGACAGGCGGCCTACGAGCAGTACTTC.

The chain links TRBV2 to TRBJ1-3; D gene unclear. From germline, CDR1 is SNHLY and CDR2 FYNNEI. This CDR3 has 14 amino acids. V gave up 5 bases and J gave up 4 bases, with 12 bases separating them. The CDR3 coding sequence is TGTGCCAGCAGTTTCCCAGGTGCCGGAAACACCATATATTTT. Its translation: CASSFPGAGNTIYF.

A note on this clone: An end of the junction does not agree with germline; a read error may underlie this. V and J are TRBV14 and TRBJ1-2, with D possibly TRBD1 on 6 matching bases. The CDR3 spans 12 residues. CDR1 is SGHDN and CDR2 is FVKESK in the germline V gene. DNA of the CDR3: TGTGCCAGCAGCCAAGGACGCCAGGGGCCTTACTTC. Translated, it gives CASSQGRQGPYF.

DNA for the CDR3: TGTGCCAGCAGCTACGAATGGGAGTATGGCTACACCTTC. Amino acid sequence: CASSYEWEYGYTF. The V gene is TRBV11-2, the J gene TRBJ1-2; D gene unclear. This CDR3 spans 13 amino acids. From germline, CDR1 is SGHAT and CDR2 FQNNGV. V lost 4 bases and J lost 5, with 11 bases in between.

This chain connects TRBV5-1 to TRBJ1-6; tentative D call: TRBD1 (6 bases). CDR1 SGHRS and CDR2 YFSETQ come from the germline V gene. With 3 bases removed from V and 0 bases from J, the gap between germline ends came to 13 bases. CDR3 length: 17 amino acids. DNA for the CDR3: TGCGCCAGCAGCTGGACAGAGTCTAGCTCCTATAATTCACCCCTCCACTTT. Translation gives CASSWTESSSYNSPLHF.

The chain joins TRBV7-2 to TRBJ2-1; 7 bases are a match to TRBD1. The CDR3 sequence is 15 residues long. After removal of 6 bases from V and 5 bases from J, the junction contained 10 bases not matched to a gene. Germline V CDR1 and CDR2: SGHTA, FQGNSA. This CDR3 reads CASRPDRAPHNEQFF. CDR3 DNA sequence: TGTGCCAGCAGACCCGACAGGGCTCCACACAATGAGCAGTTCTTC.

The genes are TRBV5-4 and TRBJ2-5; the D is unclear. CDR1 and CDR2 (germline): SGHNT, YYREEE (reference sequence). The CDR3 runs to 13 residues. V gave up 3 bases and J gave up 4 bases, with 10 bases separating them. CDR3 nucleotide sequence: TGTGCCAGCAGCTCACTACCGGGAGAGACCCAGTACTTC. Protein product: CASSSLPGETQYF.

V and J are TRBV13 and TRBJ1-2; D is unresolved. Trimming pared 5 bases from V and 2 bases from J, leaving 12 bases between. The germline gives CDR1 PRHDT, CDR2 FYEKMQ (reference sequence). The CDR3 is 14 amino acids. The chain's CDR3 is CASSPPGGNYGYTF. CDR3 nucleotides: TGTGCCAGCAGCCCTCCCGGCGGGAACTATGGCTACACCTTC.

The V and J genes are TRBV13 and TRBJ2-3, with D possibly matching TRBD2 (6 bases). Germline CDR1 is PRHDT and CDR2 is FYEKMQ (reference sequence). Trimming stripped 3 bases from V and 2 bases from J, with 9 bases between. The CDR3 contains 14 residues. This CDR3 reads CASSFRESTDTQYF. The CDR3 nucleotides read TGTGCCAGCAGCTTTCGGGAGTCCACAGATACGCAGTATTTT.

V gene TRBV19 combines with J gene TRBJ1-5; D unresolved. This CDR3 contains 16 residues. Germline lookup yields CDR1 LNHDA and CDR2 SQIVND (reference sequence). V was shortened by 2 bases and J by 3 bases, with 14 bases between the two germline ends. The CDR3 DNA follows: TGTGCCAGTAGTATATCAGGAAGGTCGATCAATCAGCCCCAGCATTTT. Protein sequence: CASSISGRSINQPQHF.